These 2 T cell receptor beta chains were all obtained from the same sample, sequenced in a study of early T cells in non-severe SARS-CoV-2 infection (dated by TCRdb to the early 2020s). The library was produced with 5' RACE. Sequencing was carried out with a NextSeq 500. The public reads were reanalyzed by TCRdb: fastp trimming at Q25, MiXCR alignment, in-frame beta chains only. When rows share a CDR3 protein, they turn into one entry using the most common DNA and genes. Counted in this sample were some 34,000 distinct CDR3 sequences; roughly 9.9% of them appeared once. Of the sample, roughly 12% is held by the ten largest clones. Sequenced material: whole blood. Receptor source: an adult who was a healthcare worker with PCR-confirmed SARS-CoV-2 infection or an uninfected control (not recorded which).

CDR3 DNA sequence: TGTGCCAGCAGCCGAGGATACTACGAGCAGTACTTC. This encodes CASSRGYYEQYF. The rearrangement links TRBV7-2 to TRBJ2-7, with D hard to call. There are 12 residues in the CDR3. Trimming took 5 bases from V and 3 from J, leaving 8 bases between them. Per germline, CDR1 SGHTA and CDR2 FQGNSA.

This clonotype has just a few counts. The chain employs TRBV28 and TRBJ2-5, with D perhaps TRBD2 (6 bases). V lost 5 bases and J 7 bases, leaving 14 bases between the germline ends. The germline CDR1 and CDR2 sequences are MDHEN and SYDVKM. The CDR3 has 13 amino acids. DNA of the CDR3: TGTGCCAGCAGTAGGGACTTACTAGGGACCCAGTACTTC. It specifies CASSRDLLGTQYF.